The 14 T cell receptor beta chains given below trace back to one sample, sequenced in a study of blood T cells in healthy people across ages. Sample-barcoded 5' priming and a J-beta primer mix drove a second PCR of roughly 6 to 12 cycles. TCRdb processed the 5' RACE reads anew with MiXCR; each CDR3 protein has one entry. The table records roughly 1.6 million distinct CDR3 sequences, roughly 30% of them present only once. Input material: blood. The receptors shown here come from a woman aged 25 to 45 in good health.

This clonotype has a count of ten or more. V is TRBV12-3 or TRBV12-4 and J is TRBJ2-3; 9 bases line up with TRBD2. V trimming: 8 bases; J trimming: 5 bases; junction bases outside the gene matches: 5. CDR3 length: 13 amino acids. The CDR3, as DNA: TGTGCCAGCGGAAGCGGGGGGCGAGATACGCAGTATTTT. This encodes CASGSGGRDTQYF.

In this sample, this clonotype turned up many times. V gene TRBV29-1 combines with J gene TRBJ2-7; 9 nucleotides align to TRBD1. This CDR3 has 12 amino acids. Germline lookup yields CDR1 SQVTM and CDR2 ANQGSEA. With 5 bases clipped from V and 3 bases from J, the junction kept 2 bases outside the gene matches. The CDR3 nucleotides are TGCAGCGTTCTGACAGGGGGCTACGAGCAGTACTTC. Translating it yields CSVLTGGYEQYF.

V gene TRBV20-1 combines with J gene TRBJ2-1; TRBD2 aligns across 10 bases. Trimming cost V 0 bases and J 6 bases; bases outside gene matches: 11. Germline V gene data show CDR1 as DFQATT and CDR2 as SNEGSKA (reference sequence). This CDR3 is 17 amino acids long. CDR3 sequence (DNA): TGCAGTGCTAGAGATCTTAGCGGGGGGTCATACGGCAATGAGCAGTTCTTC. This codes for CSARDLSGGSYGNEQFF.

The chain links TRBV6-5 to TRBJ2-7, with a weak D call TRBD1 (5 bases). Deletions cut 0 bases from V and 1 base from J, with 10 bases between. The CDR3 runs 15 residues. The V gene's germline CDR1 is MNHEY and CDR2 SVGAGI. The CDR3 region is CASSYSEDISYEQYF. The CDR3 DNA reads TGTGCCAGCAGTTACTCAGAGGACATTTCCTACGAGCAGTACTTC.

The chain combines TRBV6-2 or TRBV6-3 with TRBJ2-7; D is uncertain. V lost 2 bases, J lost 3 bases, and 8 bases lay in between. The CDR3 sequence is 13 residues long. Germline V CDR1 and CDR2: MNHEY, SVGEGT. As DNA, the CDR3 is TGTGCCAGCAGTTACATTGCGTTCTACGAGCAGTACTTC. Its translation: CASSYIAFYEQYF.

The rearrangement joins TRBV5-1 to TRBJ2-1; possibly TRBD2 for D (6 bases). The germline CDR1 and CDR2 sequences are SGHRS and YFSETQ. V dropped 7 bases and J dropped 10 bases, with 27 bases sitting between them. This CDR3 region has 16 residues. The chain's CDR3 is CASQGGRLGPRDEQFF. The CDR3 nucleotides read TGCGCCAGCCAGGGTGGGAGGCTTGGCCCGCGAGACGAGCAGTTCTTC.

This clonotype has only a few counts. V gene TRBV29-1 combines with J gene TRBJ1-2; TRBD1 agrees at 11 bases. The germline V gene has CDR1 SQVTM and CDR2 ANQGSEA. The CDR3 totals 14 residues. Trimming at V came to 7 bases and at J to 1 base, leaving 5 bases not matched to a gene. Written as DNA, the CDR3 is TGCAGCGGAGGGGACAGGGGGGGTAACTATGGCTACACCTTC. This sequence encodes CSGGDRGGNYGYTF.

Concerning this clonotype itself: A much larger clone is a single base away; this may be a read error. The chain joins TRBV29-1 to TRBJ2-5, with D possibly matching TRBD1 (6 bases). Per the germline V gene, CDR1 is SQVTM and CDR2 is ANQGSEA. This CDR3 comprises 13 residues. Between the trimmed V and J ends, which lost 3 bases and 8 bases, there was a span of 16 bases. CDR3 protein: CSVDGQHRVTQYF. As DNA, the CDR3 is TGCAGCGTTGATGGACAGCATCGCGTAACCCAGTACTTC.

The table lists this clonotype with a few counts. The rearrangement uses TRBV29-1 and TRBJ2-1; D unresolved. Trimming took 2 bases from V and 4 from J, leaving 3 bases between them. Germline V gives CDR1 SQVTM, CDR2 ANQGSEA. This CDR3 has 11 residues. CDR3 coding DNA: TGCAGCGTTGAATGGTACAATGAGCAGTTCTTC. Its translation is CSVEWYNEQFF.

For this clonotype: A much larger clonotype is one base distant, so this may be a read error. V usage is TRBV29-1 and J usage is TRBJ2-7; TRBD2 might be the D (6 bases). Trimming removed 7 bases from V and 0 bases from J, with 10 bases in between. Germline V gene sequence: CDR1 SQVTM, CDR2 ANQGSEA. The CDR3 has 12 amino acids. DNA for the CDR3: TGCAGCGGTGGAGGGAACTCCTACGAGCAGTACTTC. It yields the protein CSGGGNSYEQYF.

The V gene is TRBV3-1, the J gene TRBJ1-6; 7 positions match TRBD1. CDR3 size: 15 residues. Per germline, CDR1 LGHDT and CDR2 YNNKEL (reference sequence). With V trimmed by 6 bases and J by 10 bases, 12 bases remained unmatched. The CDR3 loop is CASSKTDRVGSPLHF. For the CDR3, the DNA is TGTGCCAGCAGTAAAACCGACAGGGTGGGATCACCCCTCCACTTT.

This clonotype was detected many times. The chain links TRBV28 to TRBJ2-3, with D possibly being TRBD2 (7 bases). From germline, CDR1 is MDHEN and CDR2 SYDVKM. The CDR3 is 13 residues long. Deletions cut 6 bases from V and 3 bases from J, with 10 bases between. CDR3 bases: TGTGCCAGCAGACAGGGAGGGACAGATACGCAGTATTTT. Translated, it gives CASRQGGTDTQYF.

CDR3 sequence reads: CASSLSGEIEAFF. CDR3 DNA: TGTGCCAGCAGCTTATCGGGCGAGATTGAAGCTTTCTTT. This chain uses TRBV7-9 with TRBJ1-1; D is uncertain. The V and J ends lost 2 bases and 7 bases respectively, with 11 bases between them. This CDR3 spans 13 amino acids. The V gene's germline CDR1 is SEHNR and CDR2 FQNEAQ (reference sequence).

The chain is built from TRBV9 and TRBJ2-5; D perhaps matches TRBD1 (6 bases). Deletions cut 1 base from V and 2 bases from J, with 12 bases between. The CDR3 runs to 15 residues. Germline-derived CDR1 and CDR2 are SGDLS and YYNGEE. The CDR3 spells CASSVWDTEQETQYF. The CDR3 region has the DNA TGTGCCAGCAGCGTATGGGACACCGAACAAGAGACCCAGTACTTC.